The clone carrying this TCR beta chain was seen only a few times. For the library, individual cDNA molecules each received unique molecular identifiers. MiXCR was run by TCRdb on the RACE reads, yielding one entry per CDR3 protein. The sample shows 150,000 to 200,000 distinct CDR3 sequences, under 25% of them seen only once. This sample is drawn from a study of human T cells and chemical hapten exposure. On the study more broadly: Yields of TCR per sample differed, chiefly owing to small differences in pooled library volume.

Regarding time point: patch test 1, 2 weeks after DPC sensitization. Treatment in this sample: therapeutic diphenylcyclopropenone sensitization with weekly scalp DPC. From whole blood left unfractionated, total RNA was extracted. The TCR originated in a woman between 45 and 65 years old with alopecia areata. Some clones in this sample may be carry-over from other donors' samples. Source: whole blood, taken in connection with sensitization to the hapten diphenylcyclopropenone (DPC).

CDR3 protein: CSAKVGSPYGYTF. The CDR3 region has the DNA TGCAGTGCTAAAGTGGGAAGTCCCTATGGCTACACCTTC. The V call is TRBV20-1, the J call TRBJ1-2; D is ambiguous. This CDR3 spans 13 amino acids. Germline V CDR1 and CDR2: DFQATT, SNEGSKA (reference sequence). With 4 bases removed from V and 4 bases from J, the gap between germline ends came to 13 bases.